The 20 T cell receptor beta chains presented below share a single source sample, sequenced in a study of CD4 T cells in relation to SARS-CoV-2 and coronaviruses. Sequencing used immunoSEQ multiplex PCR; TCRdb keeps in-frame clones, though not all of them. This table has tens of thousands of clones, 65% to 80% appearing once. The antigens these receptors bind are not known. Source material: memory CD4+ T cells from PBMCs, cultured in vitro. Every receptor here comes from an adult with COVID-19.

V usage is TRBV28 and J usage is TRBJ2-2; D is uncertain. Trimming removed 7 bases at V and 7 bases at J, with 10 bases between. Germline values: CDR1 MDHEN, CDR2 SYDVKM. CDR3 length equals 12 residues. The CDR3: CASTLQYGELFF. The CDR3 region has the DNA TGTGCCAGCACCCTGCAGTACGGGGAGCTGTTTTTT.

This clone has just one count. The chain is built from TRBV5-6 and TRBJ2-2; D call uncertain. Germline CDR1 reads SGHDT; CDR2 reads YYEEEE. The CDR3 covers 13 residues. V lost 0 bases, J lost 4 bases, and 4 bases lay in between. In nucleotides, the CDR3 is TGTGCCAGCAGCTTGGTTTTCACCGGGGAGCTGTTTTTT. This translates into CASSLVFTGELFF. The whole variable domain, filled in from reference TRBV5-6 and TRBJ2-2, reads DAGVTQSPTHLIKTRGQQVTLRCSPKSGHDTVSWYQQALGQGPQFIFQYYEEEERQRGNFPDRFSGHQFPNYSSELNVNALLLGDSALYLCASSLVFTGELFFGEGSRLTVL.

In its sample, this clone was seen a few times. The V call is TRBV7-3, the J call TRBJ2-1; TRBD1 agrees at 10 bases. Germline trimming cut 1 base from V and 6 bases from J; bases unmatched to any gene: 3. This CDR3 comprises 15 residues. Per germline, CDR1 SGHTA and CDR2 FQGTGA. CDR3 bases: TGTGCCAGCAGCTTAAGGGGACAGGGGTCCAATGAGCAGTTCTTC. Translated, it gives CASSLRGQGSNEQFF.

This clone was counted only a few times. J is TRBJ2-3 and V is TRBV6-5; 9 bases are a match to TRBD2. This CDR3 spans 16 amino acids. J was trimmed by 3 bases and V by 2 bases; bases with no gene match: 6. CDR1 and CDR2 (germline): MNHEY, SVGAGI. The chain's CDR3 is CASSYEAGGPTDTQYF. The CDR3 DNA follows: TGTGCCAGCAGTTACGAGGCGGGAGGGCCGACAGATACGCAGTATTTT.

The rearrangement joins TRBV9 to TRBJ2-1; D gene unclear. CDR1 SGDLS and CDR2 YYNGEE come from the germline V gene. The V gene lost 6 bases and the J gene lost 0 bases, with 10 bases spanning the gap. The CDR3 runs to 14 residues. The CDR3 reads CASTPSASYNEQFF. The CDR3 coding sequence is TGTGCCAGCACCCCGAGCGCCTCCTACAATGAGCAGTTCTTC.

V gene TRBV19 combines with J gene TRBJ1-5; D is unclear. The CDR3 runs to 13 residues. Trimming left V 7 bases short and J 3 bases short, with 10 bases between. The germline gives CDR1 LNHDA, CDR2 SQIVND (reference sequence). CDR3 sequence: CASNWKPNQPQHF. The CDR3, as DNA: TGTGCCAGTAATTGGAAGCCCAATCAGCCCCAGCATTTT.

This chain joins TRBV6-2 or TRBV6-3 and TRBJ1-5; 9 nucleotides agree with TRBD1. The CDR3 spans 16 residues. Trimming cost V 6 bases and J 0 bases; bases outside gene matches: 6. Germline V CDR1 and CDR2: MNHEY, SVGEGT. CDR3 region: CASSRTGGYSNQPQHF. CDR3 DNA sequence: TGTGCCAGCAGCCGAACAGGGGGCTATAGCAATCAGCCCCAGCATTTT.

The chain has TRBV6-5 and TRBJ2-4, with 8 bases aligning to TRBD2. CDR1 and CDR2 (germline): MNHEY, SVGAGI. V was clipped by 8 bases and J by 6 bases; unmatched bases: 12. This CDR3 region has 15 residues. CDR3 nucleotide sequence: TGTGCCAGCGATAGACTAGCGCCTCCGGGAAACATTCAGTACTTC. Amino acid sequence: CASDRLAPPGNIQYF.

The V gene is TRBV27, the J gene TRBJ1-2; unclear D gene. The germline CDR1 and CDR2 sequences are MNHEY and SMNVEV (reference sequence). The CDR3 extends over 15 amino acids. The ends were cut back, 2 bases at V and 2 bases at J, with 12 bases in the middle. The CDR3 loop is CASSLRARSNYGYTF. CDR3 DNA sequence: TGTGCCAGCAGTTTACGGGCACGGTCCAACTATGGCTACACCTTC.

V usage is TRBV7-9 and J usage is TRBJ2-3; 8 bases map to TRBD2. V shed 6 bases and J 4 bases; nucleotides not matched to a gene: 6. Germline loops: CDR1 SEHNR, CDR2 FQNEAQ (reference sequence). The CDR3 sequence is 14 residues long. CDR3 sequence reads: CASSSRLASDTQYF. In nucleotides, the CDR3 is TGTGCCAGCAGTTCGAGACTAGCGTCAGATACGCAGTATTTT.

The chain combines TRBV9 with TRBJ2-1; D unresolved. This CDR3 comprises 10 residues. V shed 3 bases and J shed 9 bases, with 4 bases lying between them. Per germline, CDR1 SGDLS and CDR2 YYNGEE. The CDR3 protein is CASSGAEQFF. The DNA for the CDR3 is TGTGCCAGCAGCGGGGCTGAGCAGTTCTTC.

In this sample, this clone turned up a few times. The chain employs TRBV27 and TRBJ1-1; D may be TRBD1 (6 bases). Per the germline V gene, CDR1 is MNHEY and CDR2 is SMNVEV (reference sequence). The length of the CDR3 is 13 residues. Trimming removed 4 bases from V and 7 bases from J, with 13 bases in between. The CDR3 sequence is CASSSQNRDEAFF. As DNA, the CDR3 is TGTGCCAGCAGTTCCCAGAACAGGGATGAAGCTTTCTTT.

The chain employs TRBV28 and TRBJ2-7; either TRBD1 or TRBD2 may fit D (5 bases each). This CDR3 spans 15 amino acids. CDR1 is MDHEN, CDR2 SYDVKM, per germline. The V end lost 1 base, the J end lost 5 bases, and 15 bases lay between the germline ends. CDR3 sequence: CASSLFGSGSNEQYF. The CDR3 DNA follows: TGTGCCAGCAGTTTATTTGGTTCAGGGAGTAACGAGCAGTACTTC.

This clone appeared a single time. V is TRBV13 and J is TRBJ2-7; D is undetermined. CDR3 length: 13 amino acids. From germline, CDR1 is PRHDT and CDR2 FYEKMQ (reference sequence). V lost 2 bases, J lost 3 bases, and 8 bases lay in between. The CDR3 region has the DNA TGTGCCAGCAGCTTATATGGGTTCTACGAGCAGTACTTC. As protein: CASSLYGFYEQYF. The complete variable domain, with remaining parts taken from reference TRBV13 and TRBJ2-7, reads AAGVIQSPRHLIKEKRETATLKCYPIPRHDTVYWYQQGPGQDPQFLISFYEKMQSDKGSIPDRFSAQQFSDYHSELNMSSLELGDSALYFCASSLYGFYEQYFGPGTRLTVT.

This chain joins TRBV4-1 and TRBJ2-5, with D perhaps matching TRBD1 (5 bases). V lost 2 bases, J lost 5 bases, and 12 bases lay in between. The CDR3 spans 14 residues. Germline CDR1 reads MGHRA; CDR2 reads YSYEKL. The CDR3, as DNA: TGCGCCAGCAGCCAAAGGGGCCTCCTCGAGACCCAGTACTTC. It is translated as CASSQRGLLETQYF.

The genes are TRBV2 and TRBJ1-6; TRBD1 is a possible D gene (6 bases). Germline V gives CDR1 SNHLY, CDR2 FYNNEI. V was trimmed by 9 bases and J by 5 bases, leaving 11 bases between them. The CDR3 runs to 13 residues. CDR3 bases: TGTGCCAGGCAGGCAGGGGATAATTCACCCCTCCACTTT. Protein: CARQAGDNSPLHF.

The chain combines TRBV3-1 (or the pseudogene TRBV3-2) with TRBJ2-7; D is unclear. This CDR3 region has 11 residues. Looked up from germline, CDR1 is LGHDT and CDR2 is YNNKEL (reference sequence). V shed 4 bases and J shed 1 base, with 2 bases lying between them. The CDR3 nucleotides are TGTGCCAGCAGCCGTTCCTACGAGCAGTACTTC. It translates to CASSRSYEQYF.

The chain links TRBV7-8 to TRBJ2-4; D may be TRBD2 (6 bases). Germline V CDR1 and CDR2: SGHVS, FQNEAQ. The CDR3 has 20 amino acids. The germline V and J ends were trimmed by 5 bases and 3 bases, with 29 bases remaining between them. The CDR3 bases are TGTGCCAGCAGCCCCACCGGGTTGGGAGGAGGGCAGTGGGGCAAAAACATTCAGTACTTC. Translation: CASSPTGLGGGQWGKNIQYF.

The V call is TRBV28, the J call TRBJ2-7, with 11 positions matching TRBD1. Germline V gene sequence: CDR1 MDHEN, CDR2 SYDVKM. V lost 6 bases and J lost 3; bases outside the gene matches: 7. The length of the CDR3 is 15 residues. The CDR3 DNA follows: TGTGCCAGCAGCGAACCGGGACAGGGGGGCTACGAGCAGTACTTC. It translates to CASSEPGQGGYEQYF.

This clone has only a few counts. The gene calls are TRBV3-1 (or the pseudogene TRBV3-2) and TRBJ2-7; 7 nucleotides line up with TRBD2. With V trimmed by 1 base and J by 3 bases, 15 bases remained unmatched. Per germline, CDR1 LGHDT and CDR2 YNNKEL (reference sequence). CDR3 length: 18 amino acids. The CDR3, as DNA: TGTGCCAGCAGCCAAGTGTACCGTAGTAGCGGGCGCTTCTACGAGCAGTACTTC. Residues: CASSQVYRSSGRFYEQYF.